This entry features one T cell receptor beta chain sequence. The antigen remains undetermined. For a library built for alpha chains, this beta chain is a stray read; little rests on its size. This sample was taken from a study of spatial heterogeneity in lung cancer. Whole-study context: Strong correlation linked TCR transcript counts in tumor regions to a T cell module score derived from matched bulk RNA-seq. Whole-study findings and limits: Higher tumor mutation counts went along with higher counts of expanded intratumoral alpha and beta TCRs.

CDR1 and CDR2 from the germline V gene are SGHRS and YFSETQ. Trimming removed 0 bases from V and 0 bases from J; junction bases left unmatched: 0. The CDR3 extends over 15 amino acids. Sample time point: sample taken at primary tumor resection. Sequencing covered unsorted whole RNA taken from tumor, nontumor lung or frozen PBMC. TCRdb used MiXCR to reprocess the 5' RACE reads, holding one entry per CDR3 protein. The sample records 17,000 or so distinct CDR3 sequences, 6.2% being singletons. Here the sequenced sample was lung tumor tissue, taken at surgery. This rearrangement joins TRBV5-1 to TRBJ1-1, with 9 nucleotides matching TRBD1. The clonotype originates from a male donor with early-stage non-small cell lung cancer. The CDR3 coding sequence is TGCGCCAGCAGCTTGGGGGACAGGGTGAACACTGAAGCTTTCTTT. Its protein product is CASSLGDRVNTEAFF.